This record looks at one T cell receptor (beta chain) sequence and its context. This entry is derived from a study of blood T cells in healthy people across ages. The germline V gene has CDR1 SGHRS and CDR2 YFSETQ. The CDR3 has 15 residues. The V and J ends lost 4 bases and 3 bases, in that order; junction bases with no gene match: 5. The authors ran a second PCR of about 7 to 11 cycles using a sample-barcoded 5' primer and a J-beta primer mix. TCRdb redid the calling of the 5' RACE reads with MiXCR, one entry per CDR3 protein. The data show over 1,500,000 distinct CDR3 sequences, about two fifths seen once.

Sequencing was performed on blood. The chain uses TRBV5-1 and TRBJ2-3; 10 positions match TRBD1. This TCR came from a human donor in good health. The DNA for the CDR3 is TGCGCCAGCAGCCTCCCGGACAGGGGGACAGATACGCAGTATTTT. Protein: CASSLPDRGTDTQYF.